This passage covers 11 T cell receptor beta chains from one sample sequenced in a study of T-cell reconstitution after alpha-beta-depleted transplantation in children. Unique molecular identifiers were incorporated into the prepared TCRbeta library. One entry per CDR3 protein, called by TCRdb with MiXCR from the PCR reads. The sample has 600,000 or so distinct CDR3 sequences; about 23% are singletons. The sample here was PBMCs, mostly from graft donor cells, taken 360 days after TCRalphabeta/CD19-depleted stem cell transplant. The receptors derive from a boy in the first two years of life who had a stem cell transplant for acute myeloid leukemia, so the T cells may come from the graft donor.

The table lists this clonotype with a few counts. The chain links TRBV20-1 to TRBJ1-3; D not certain. Trimming pared 7 bases from V and 1 base from J, leaving 11 bases between. The germline gives CDR1 DFQATT, CDR2 SNEGSKA (reference sequence). CDR3 length: 13 amino acids. CDR3 sequence (DNA): TGCAGTGTAAGGCTCCAATCTGGAAACACCATATATTTT. Protein sequence: CSVRLQSGNTIYF.

This clonotype appeared a few times. The chain has TRBV19 and TRBJ1-1; the D is unclear. CDR1 and CDR2 (germline): LNHDA, SQIVND (reference sequence). The CDR3 loop spans 13 amino acids. Between the trimmed V and J ends, which lost 5 bases and 6 bases, there was a span of 13 bases. CDR3 bases: TGTGCCAGTAGTTCGTGGACGGCAGCTGAAGCTTTCTTT. Protein: CASSSWTAAEAFF.

A note on this clonotype: Given a much more abundant clone one base away, this may be a read error. CDR3 nucleotides: TGCAGTGCTAGAGTGTGGAGCGGGTGGACCCGGGATACGCAGTATTTT. It yields the protein CSARVWSGWTRDTQYF. J is TRBJ2-3 and V is TRBV20-1; a possible D gene is TRBD2 (6 bases). The CDR3 length is 16 residues. V was cut by 1 base and J by 6 bases, with 20 bases left in between. Looked up from germline, CDR1 is DFQATT and CDR2 is SNEGSKA (reference sequence).

The sample holds many counts of this clonotype. The chain links TRBV20-1 to TRBJ2-1; D tentatively fits TRBD1 or TRBD2 (5 bases each). The CDR3 covers 15 residues. The germline CDR1 and CDR2 sequences are DFQATT and SNEGSKA (reference sequence). Trimming stripped 1 base from V and 0 bases from J, with 10 bases between. The CDR3 bases are TGCAGTGCTAGAGGGGGGTCCAGCTCCTACAATGAGCAGTTCTTC. Amino acids: CSARGGSSSYNEQFF.

This clonotype was observed many times. The gene calls are TRBV29-1 and TRBJ2-1; the match to TRBD1 covers 12 bases. The CDR3 consists of 18 residues. The germline gives CDR1 SQVTM, CDR2 ANQGSEA. J gave up 2 bases and V 0 bases, and 8 bases lay outside the gene matches. The CDR3 sequence: CSVEDRGQGALPYNEQFF. The DNA for the CDR3 is TGCAGCGTTGAAGATCGGGGACAGGGGGCGCTTCCCTACAATGAGCAGTTCTTC.

This clonotype was recorded a few times. The chain couples TRBV27 to TRBJ2-1; tentative D call: TRBD1 (5 bases). From germline, CDR1 is MNHEY and CDR2 SMNVEV (reference sequence). This CDR3 spans 17 amino acids. The V end lost 0 bases, the J end lost 4 bases, and 16 bases lay between the germline ends. This CDR3 reads CASSLSTDSDDYNEQFF. In DNA, the CDR3 is TGTGCCAGCAGTTTATCCACCGACAGCGATGATTACAATGAGCAGTTCTTC.

V and J are TRBV7-9 and TRBJ2-1; 11 bases match TRBD2. This CDR3 is 15 amino acids long. CDR1 is SEHNR and CDR2 is FQNEAQ in the germline V gene (reference sequence). V lost 7 bases and J lost 2; bases outside the gene matches: 4. The CDR3, as DNA: TGTGCCAGCATTAGCGGGGGGGCTCCCTACAATGAGCAGTTCTTC. As protein: CASISGGAPYNEQFF.

The chain joins TRBV6-5 to TRBJ2-7; TRBD2 matches at 7 bases. CDR3 size: 15 residues. The germline V gene encodes CDR1 MNHEY and CDR2 SVGAGI. Trimming cost V 3 bases and J 1 base; bases outside gene matches: 6. The CDR3 loop reads CASSYGQGGSYEQYF. The CDR3 coding sequence is TGTGCCAGCAGTTATGGGCAGGGAGGGTCCTACGAGCAGTACTTC.

V is TRBV4-1 and J is TRBJ2-7, with D perhaps matching TRBD1 (5 bases). Germline CDR1 reads MGHRA; CDR2 reads YSYEKL. Trimming pared 2 bases from V and 4 bases from J, leaving 12 bases between. CDR3 length: 14 amino acids. CDR3 bases: TGCGCCAGCAGCCAAATCCAGGGTTGGTACGAGCAGTACGTC. The encoded protein is CASSQIQGWYEQYV.

V is TRBV5-1 and J is TRBJ2-7, with 9 bases fitting TRBD1. J was trimmed by 3 bases and V by 4 bases; bases with no gene match: 8. Germline V lookup: CDR1 SGHRS, CDR2 YFSETQ. CDR3 length: 15 amino acids. The CDR3 DNA sequence: TGCGCCAGCAGCAACACCGGGACAGGGAGCTACGAGCAGTACTTC. It translates to CASSNTGTGSYEQYF. Drawing the rest from reference TRBV5-1 and TRBJ2-7, the complete variable domain is KAGVTQTPRYLIKTRGQQVTLSCSPISGHRSVSWYQQTPGQGLQFLFEYFSETQRNKGNFPGRFSGRQFSNSRSEMNVSTLELGDSALYLCASSNTGTGSYEQYFGPGTRLTVT.

In this sample, this clonotype turned up a few times. In DNA form, the CDR3 reads TGTGCCACCAGTGTTAATGCCGGGACTAGACTTGTTGAGCAGTTCTTC. Protein sequence: CATSVNAGTRLVEQFF. The rearrangement uses TRBV24-1 and TRBJ2-1; 8 nucleotides align to TRBD2. CDR3 length: 16 residues. V shed 5 bases, J shed 9 bases, and the junction held 14 bases outside the gene matches. Germline V gene lookup returns CDR1 KGHDR and CDR2 SFDVKD.